The 27 T cell receptor beta chains reported below all come from one sample, sequenced in a study of blood T cell repertoires in COVID-19. Data came from immunoSEQ multiplex PCR; TCRdb stores just in-frame clones and leaves some out. Of 100,000 to 150,000 clones listed, about 80% were seen once; the top ten hold 3.8%. Sequencing input: peripheral blood. All receptors derive from a woman between 50 and 59 years old with acute or convalescent COVID-19.

This sequence joins TRBV3-1 (or the pseudogene TRBV3-2) and TRBJ2-1; D might be TRBD1 (6 bases). Per the germline V gene, CDR1 is LGHDT and CDR2 is YNNKEL (reference sequence). V was clipped by 2 bases and J by 10 bases, with 12 bases between them. The CDR3 is 13 amino acids. CDR3 loop: CASSQPPTGEQFF. The CDR3 coding sequence is TGTGCCAGCAGCCAACCCCCGACAGGAGAGCAGTTCTTC.

V is TRBV18 and J is TRBJ2-1, with 10 bases matching TRBD2. Germline CDR1 and CDR2: KGHSH and LQKENI. CDR3 length: 15 residues. The junction had 3 bases not matched to a gene; V was cut back by 3 bases and J by 4 bases. CDR3 in DNA: TGTGCCAGCTCACCGGGAGCGGGAGGGTACAATGAGCAGTTCTTC. Translating gives CASSPGAGGYNEQFF.

This clone was seen only a few times. The chain joins TRBV6-5 to TRBJ1-2; TRBD1 might be the D (5 bases). With 7 bases removed from V and 8 bases from J, the gap between germline ends came to 20 bases. The length of the CDR3 is 14 residues. CDR1 is MNHEY, CDR2 SVGAGI, per germline. DNA of the CDR3: TGTGCCAGCACCCGAACGACAGTGGCTCCGGGCTACACCTTC. It codes for CASTRTTVAPGYTF.

The chain employs TRBV2 and TRBJ1-1, with D tentatively TRBD1 (5 bases). The V and J ends lost 8 bases and 7 bases respectively, with 11 bases between them. CDR1 and CDR2 (germline): SNHLY, FYNNEI. The CDR3 contains 11 residues. The CDR3 region has the DNA TGTGCCAGCGGACGGGGGGATGAAGCTTTCTTT. Translation gives CASGRGDEAFF.

The chain is built from TRBV7-9 and TRBJ2-3; unclear D gene. This CDR3 spans 14 amino acids. CDR1 is SEHNR, CDR2 FQNEAQ, per germline (reference sequence). The germline V and J ends were trimmed by 4 bases and 1 base, with 9 bases remaining between them. The CDR3 nucleotides are TGTGCCAGCAGCTCTGCTTCGGGCACAGATACGCAGTATTTT. Protein sequence: CASSSASGTDTQYF. Variable domain in full (rest from reference TRBV7-9 and TRBJ2-3): DTGVSQNPRHKITKRGQNVTFRCDPISEHNRLYWYRQTLGQGPEFLTYFQNEAQLEKSRLLSDRFSAERPKGSFSTLEIQRTEQGDSAMYLCASSSASGTDTQYFGPGTRLTVL.

The chain employs TRBV5-1 and TRBJ2-3, with 7 bases fitting TRBD1. The CDR3 sequence is 14 residues long. Germline values: CDR1 SGHRS, CDR2 YFSETQ. Unmatched junction bases numbered 1, after V lost 2 bases and J lost 1 base. This CDR3 reads CASSFQGGTDTQYF. The CDR3 DNA sequence: TGCGCCAGCAGCTTTCAGGGGGGCACAGATACGCAGTATTTT. Based on the CDR3 plus reference TRBV5-1 and TRBJ2-3, the full variable domain is KAGVTQTPRYLIKTRGQQVTLSCSPISGHRSVSWYQQTPGQGLQFLFEYFSETQRNKGNFPGRFSGRQFSNSRSEMNVSTLELGDSALYLCASSFQGGTDTQYFGPGTRLTVL.

The rearrangement joins TRBV29-1 to TRBJ2-7; 12 bases are a match to TRBD2. Losses at the gene ends were 5 bases for V and 1 base for J; bases not matched to a gene: 6. The CDR3 totals 15 residues. Germline-derived CDR1 and CDR2 are SQVTM and ANQGSEA. For the CDR3, the DNA is TGCAGCGTTTACCTAGCGGGAGGGCCGTCCTACGAGCAGTACTTC. This sequence encodes CSVYLAGGPSYEQYF.

The genes are TRBV19 and TRBJ2-3; 8 nucleotides agree with TRBD1. V dropped 5 bases and J dropped 3; count of bases not matched to a gene: 10. CDR3 length: 16 residues. The germline CDR1 and CDR2 sequences are LNHDA and SQIVND (reference sequence). CDR3 loop: CASSPWTGLRTDTQYF. The CDR3 DNA follows: TGTGCCAGTAGTCCCTGGACAGGGCTTAGAACAGATACGCAGTATTTT.

In this sample, this clone turned up once. The rearrangement uses TRBV7-9 and TRBJ1-4; a weak D match, TRBD1 (6 bases). Trimming removed 5 bases from V and 7 bases from J, with 14 bases in between. CDR3 size: 14 residues. Germline loops: CDR1 SEHNR, CDR2 FQNEAQ (reference sequence). Here the CDR3 reads CASSATGLVEKLFF. The CDR3 bases are TGTGCCAGCAGCGCCACAGGGTTGGTTGAAAAACTGTTTTTT.

The chain is built from TRBV10-3 and TRBJ1-5; no clear D. Trimming removed 0 bases at V and 0 bases at J, with 9 bases between. CDR3 size: 16 residues. Germline V lookup: CDR1 ENHRY, CDR2 SYGVKD. CDR3 sequence reads: CAISESIEISNQPQHF. CDR3 in DNA: TGTGCCATCAGTGAGTCGATAGAAATTAGCAATCAGCCCCAGCATTTT.

V usage is TRBV11-2 and J usage is TRBJ1-3, with D possibly being TRBD1 (6 bases). V lost 2 bases, J lost 4 bases, and 12 bases lay in between. CDR3 length equals 15 residues. Germline-derived CDR1 and CDR2 are SGHAT and FQNNGV. CDR3 DNA sequence: TGTGCCAGCAGCTTAACCGGGGGGCCGGGAAACACCATATATTTT. This sequence encodes CASSLTGGPGNTIYF.

The V call is TRBV19, the J call TRBJ2-7; 10 bases map to TRBD1. The ends lost 4 bases at V and 3 bases at J; junction bases unmatched: 12. CDR1 LNHDA and CDR2 SQIVND come from the germline V gene (reference sequence). The CDR3 loop spans 17 amino acids. CDR3 nucleotides: TGTGCCAGTAGTAACCCCGGGACAGGGGAGAAGAGCTACGAGCAGTACTTC. Encoded protein: CASSNPGTGEKSYEQYF.

The chain combines TRBV30 with TRBJ1-4, with 7 bases matching TRBD1. Trimming cost V 8 bases and J 8 bases; bases outside gene matches: 11. The germline CDR1 and CDR2 sequences are GTSNPN and SVGIG (reference sequence). The CDR3 has 13 residues. CDR3 region: CAGLGTAGEKLFF. CDR3 sequence (DNA): TGTGCCGGACTCGGGACAGCTGGCGAAAAACTGTTTTTT.

Comment on this clone: Other DNA sequences in this sample translate to the same CDR3. The J gene is TRBJ2-7, the V gene TRBV5-1; D may be TRBD2 (5 bases). With 4 bases removed from V and 3 bases from J, the gap between germline ends came to 11 bases. The CDR3 spans 13 residues. Germline CDR1 and CDR2: SGHRS and YFSETQ. The CDR3 loop reads CASSPPGSYEQYF. DNA of the CDR3: TGCGCCAGCAGCCCCCCGGGGAGCTACGAGCAGTACTTC.

This sequence joins TRBV4-1 and TRBJ2-1, with TRBD2 matching over 9 bases. The V gene end was trimmed by 3 bases and the J gene end by 2 bases; junction bases not matched to a gene: 8. Germline V gene sequence: CDR1 MGHRA, CDR2 YSYEKL. The CDR3 contains 17 residues. In DNA form, the CDR3 reads TGCGCCAGCAGCCAGACCCTAGCGGGAAGTACCTACAATGAGCAGTTCTTC. Amino acids: CASSQTLAGSTYNEQFF.

This rearrangement joins TRBV10-2 to TRBJ1-3; TRBD1 is a possible D gene (6 bases). Trimming removed 3 bases from V and 4 bases from J, with 10 bases in between. The V gene's germline CDR1 is WSHSY and CDR2 SAAADI. The CDR3 loop spans 14 amino acids. The CDR3 here is CASSERQEGNTIYF. As DNA, the CDR3 is TGCGCCAGCAGTGAACGACAGGAGGGAAACACCATATATTTT.

This chain links TRBV27 with TRBJ2-1; 11 bases align to TRBD2. Germline CDR1 is MNHEY and CDR2 is SMNVEV (reference sequence). Trimming took 2 bases from V and 8 from J; bases not matched to a gene: 8. There are 16 residues in the CDR3. The CDR3 sequence: CASSLTTSGTGYEQFF. Here the CDR3 DNA reads TGTGCCAGCAGTTTAACGACTAGCGGGACGGGATATGAGCAGTTCTTC.

The chain employs TRBV5-1 and TRBJ1-1, with D possibly TRBD1 on 6 matching bases. Germline CDR1 is SGHRS and CDR2 is YFSETQ. Trimming took 2 bases from V and 3 from J, leaving 14 bases between them. This CDR3 has 15 amino acids. The CDR3, as DNA: TGCGCCAGCAGCTTCGGATTAGGGGGGGACACTGAAGCTTTCTTT. Translated: CASSFGLGGDTEAFF.

The chain has TRBV11-2 and TRBJ2-5; 13 bases align to TRBD2. Per the germline V gene, CDR1 is SGHAT and CDR2 is FQNNGV. The CDR3 sequence is 15 residues long. The ends lost 1 base at V and 4 bases at J; junction bases unmatched: 0. CDR3 nucleotides: TGTGCCAGCAGCTTAGGGACTAGCGGGAGAGAGACCCAGTACTTC. Translating gives CASSLGTSGRETQYF.

The V and J genes are TRBV11-1 and TRBJ2-3, with D unresolved. Per germline, CDR1 SGHAT and CDR2 FQDESV (reference sequence). The ends were cut back, 5 bases at V and 2 bases at J, with 14 bases in the middle. This CDR3 region has 15 residues. The CDR3 DNA sequence: TGTGCCAGCAGCAGAGATCCTAGACCCACAGATACGCAGTATTTT. Protein sequence: CASSRDPRPTDTQYF.

The chain recombines TRBV2 with TRBJ2-2; 16 bases are shared with TRBD2. Germline assignment: CDR1 SNHLY and CDR2 FYNNEI. V lost 3 bases, J lost 6 bases, and 4 bases stayed unmatched. The CDR3 consists of 17 residues. DNA for the CDR3: TGTGCCAGCAGTGATAAAGGGACTAGCGGGAGGGCCGGGGAGCTGTTTTTT. As protein: CASSDKGTSGRAGELFF.

This chain connects TRBV29-1 to TRBJ2-4; 8 bases align to TRBD1. CDR3 length: 14 residues. Germline V gives CDR1 SQVTM, CDR2 ANQGSEA. The V segment lost 6 bases and the J segment 2 bases; nucleotides outside the gene matches: 6. DNA for the CDR3: TGCAGCGTCGAGGACAGGGTATCCAAAAACATTCAGTACTTC. Protein: CSVEDRVSKNIQYF.

This chain uses TRBV27 with TRBJ2-1; 11 bases map to TRBD2. This CDR3 region has 16 residues. Trimming at V came to 3 bases and at J to 7 bases, leaving 8 bases not matched to a gene. Germline CDR1 is MNHEY and CDR2 is SMNVEV (reference sequence). CDR3 DNA: TGTGCCAGCAGTTTGGGCCTAGCGGGAGGACTGAATGAGCAGTTCTTC. This gives the protein CASSLGLAGGLNEQFF.

A remark on this clone: The sample holds other DNA sequences that translate to the same CDR3. V gene TRBV5-1 combines with J gene TRBJ2-3, with D uncertain. Looked up from germline, CDR1 is SGHRS and CDR2 is YFSETQ. V was shortened by 2 bases and J by 2 bases, with 3 bases between the two germline ends. The CDR3 has 12 residues. For the CDR3, the DNA is TGCGCCAGCAGCTTTCTCACAGATACGCAGTATTTT. This translates into CASSFLTDTQYF.

The rearrangement joins TRBV5-4 to TRBJ2-7, with 7 bases that match TRBD1. The trim removed 2 bases at V and 4 bases at J, leaving 6 bases unmatched. CDR1 and CDR2 (germline): SGHNT, YYREEE (reference sequence). The CDR3 length is 14 residues. The DNA of the CDR3 is TGTGCCAGCAGCTTTAAGGGACAGCCGTACGAGCAGTACTTC. This encodes CASSFKGQPYEQYF.

The genes are TRBV19 and TRBJ2-1, with TRBD2 identical over 10 bases. This CDR3 spans 17 amino acids. V was clipped by 5 bases and J by 2 bases; unmatched bases: 9. Germline V gene sequence: CDR1 LNHDA, CDR2 SQIVND (reference sequence). The CDR3 loop is CASSPQSTSGPYNEQFF. The CDR3, as DNA: TGTGCCAGTAGTCCCCAATCGACTAGCGGGCCCTACAATGAGCAGTTCTTC.

The chain employs TRBV2 and TRBJ2-3, with D hard to call. Germline V gene lookup returns CDR1 SNHLY and CDR2 FYNNEI. This CDR3 has 13 amino acids. V lost 4 bases to trimming and J lost 2 bases, with 7 bases between them. This chain's CDR3 is CASSGEFTDTQYF. The CDR3 DNA is TGTGCCAGCAGTGGCGAGTTCACAGATACGCAGTATTTT.